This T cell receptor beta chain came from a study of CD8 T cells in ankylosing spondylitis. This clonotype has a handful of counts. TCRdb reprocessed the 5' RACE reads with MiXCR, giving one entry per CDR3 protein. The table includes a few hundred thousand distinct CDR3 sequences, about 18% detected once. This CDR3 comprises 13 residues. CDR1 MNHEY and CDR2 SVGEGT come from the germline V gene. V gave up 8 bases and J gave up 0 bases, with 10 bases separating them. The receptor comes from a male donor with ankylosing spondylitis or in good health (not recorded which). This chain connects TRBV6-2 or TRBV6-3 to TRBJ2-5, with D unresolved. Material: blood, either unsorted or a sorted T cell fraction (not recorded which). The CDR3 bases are TGTGCCAGCTGTGGAGTGTACCAAGAGACCCAGTACTTC. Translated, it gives CASCGVYQETQYF.